These T cell receptor beta chains were read from a single sample in a study of blood T cell repertoires in COVID-19. Repertoires were generated with immunoSEQ multiplex PCR, while TCRdb's copy carries only in-frame clones and drops some. This repertoire shows approximately 180,000 clones, roughly 87% found once; its top ten account for 2% to 2.5%. The sequenced sample consisted of PBMCs or T cells enriched from blood (not recorded which). The receptors were sampled from a woman in her thirties or forties with acute COVID-19. CDR3s include the opening cysteine and the closing phenylalanine or tryptophan. D genes are given only for firm matches. Rows give clone size only sometimes, using once, few, many, or a class for an expanded clone.

NA TRBJ2-7 NA TRBV4-3 TGCGCCAGCAGCCAAGGAGAGGACAGCTCCTACGAGCAGTACTTC CASSQGEDSSYEQYF
TRBD1 TRBJ1-6 once TRBV19 TGTGCCAGTACTCCGGGGACAGTATATTCACCCCTCCACTTT CASTPGTVYSPLHF
NA TRBJ1-1 NA TRBV7-9 TGTGCCAGCAGCTTAACCGGGAACTCCCGAGCTGAAGCTTTCTTT CASSLTGNSRAEAFF
TRBD1 TRBJ2-1 once TRBV6-5 TGTGCCAGCAGAAAAAGACAGGGGCCCGGGAATGAGCAGTTCTTC CASRKRQGPGNEQFF
NA TRBJ1-3 many TRBV3-1/TRBV3-2 TGTGCCAGCAGCCAAGATCGGGGGAGCTCTGGAAACACCATATATTTT CASSQDRGSSGNTIYF
TRBD1 TRBJ1-5 few TRBV24-1 TGTGCCACCGCCGGGACAGGGGGCAAGCCCCAGCATTTT CATAGTGGKPQHF
TRBD1 TRBJ2-3 once TRBV7-9 TGTGCCAGCAGCCAACTTGTGATGGGACAGCCGGGCACAGATACGCAGTATTTT CASSQLVMGQPGTDTQYF
NA TRBJ2-3 once TRBV7-2 TGTGCCAGCAGCACAGCCCCTCTGGATACGCAGTATTTT CASSTAPLDTQYF
TRBD1 TRBJ1-5 once TRBV19 TGTGCCAGTAGTTACTTCGGACAGGGCGAGGGTCAGCCCCAGCATTTT CASSYFGQGEGQPQHF
TRBD1 TRBJ2-5 NA TRBV3-1/TRBV3-2 TGTGCCAGCAGCCCGGGACAGGGGGCGGGTGAGACCCAGTACTTC CASSPGQGAGETQYF
NA TRBJ2-7 NA TRBV6-4 TGTGCCAGCAGTGACTCGAAACAGTCCTACGAGCAGTACTTC CASSDSKQSYEQYF
TRBD2 TRBJ2-3 NA TRBV3-1/TRBV3-2 TGTGCCAGCAGCCAAGCCGCTAGCGGGGGGCTGGGGGGGCAGTATTTT CASSQAASGGLGGQYF
NA TRBJ2-3 NA TRBV11-2 TGTGCCAGCAGCCCAAGAAGGGGTCGCACAGATACGCAGTATTTT CASSPRRGRTDTQYF
NA TRBJ1-1 NA TRBV7-2 TGTGCCAGCAACTATTACTTGGACACTGAAGCTTTCTTT CASNYYLDTEAFF
NA TRBJ1-3 NA TRBV2 TGTGCCAGCAGTGACGTAGGGGCCAACACCATATATTTT CASSDVGANTIYF
NA TRBJ2-3 NA TRBV11-2 TGTGCCAGCAGCTTCGCAGGAGGCGGTACGCAGTATTTT CASSFAGGGTQYF
NA TRBJ2-5 NA TRBV7-2 TGTGCCAGCAGCGTGGAGGGGAGGTTGGGTCTTAGAGAGACCCAGTACTTC CASSVEGRLGLRETQYF
NA TRBJ2-5 NA TRBV4-1 TGCGCCAGCAGCCAAGATTTGGAGGGGAGCGGGGAGACCCAGTACTTC CASSQDLEGSGETQYF
NA TRBJ1-2 NA TRBV28 TGTGCCAGCATTTCGTCAGGGTCCTCCGTTAACTATGGCTACACCTTC CASISSGSSVNYGYTF
TRBD2 TRBJ2-5 NA TRBV11-2 TGTGCCAGCAGCCACCAGCGGGGCGGGGAGACCCAGTACTTC CASSHQRGGETQYF
NA TRBJ2-7 NA TRBV6-4 TGTGCCAGCAGCCGGGACATCAGTAGCGAGCAGTACTTC CASSRDISSEQYF
TRBD1 TRBJ2-1 NA TRBV10-1 TGCGCCAGCAGTGAGGCCGAGGGGGCGCGGAATGAGCAGTTCTTC CASSEAEGARNEQFF
TRBD1 TRBJ1-1 NA TRBV18 TGTGCCAGCTCACTTATGGACAGGACGAACACTGAAGCTTTCTTT CASSLMDRTNTEAFF
TRBD1 TRBJ2-3 NA TRBV7-2 TGTGCCAGCAGGCAAGGGCACAGGGGTAGCACAGATACGCAGTATTTT CASRQGHRGSTDTQYF
TRBD1 TRBJ1-6 NA TRBV28 TGTGCCAGCAGTCCAACAGGGGGCCTATCCCTTTCACCCCTCCACTTT CASSPTGGLSLSPLHF
NA TRBJ1-1 NA TRBV25-1 TGTGCCAGCAGTGAATACGGCGGGGGCACTGAAGCTTTCTTT CASSEYGGGTEAFF
TRBD1 TRBJ2-7 NA TRBV5-4 TGTGCCAGCAGCTTGGACAGGGGGCCCGTCGAGCAGTACTTC CASSLDRGPVEQYF
NA TRBJ1-6 once TRBV11-2 TGTGCCAGCAGCTTAGGAGGAGTGTATAATTCACCCCTCCACTTT CASSLGGVYNSPLHF
TRBD2 TRBJ2-7 NA TRBV18 TGTGCCAGCTCACCTCAGCGGGACCGAACCTACGAGCAGTACTTC CASSPQRDRTYEQYF
TRBD2 TRBJ2-1 NA TRBV11-2 TGTGCCAGCAGCCCGCACGTGGCGGGGGGTGAGCAGTTCTTC CASSPHVAGGEQFF
NA TRBJ1-1 few TRBV7-9 TGTGCCAGCATTGTCGACTGGAACACTGAAGCTTTCTTT CASIVDWNTEAFF
TRBD2 TRBJ2-1 NA TRBV19 TGTGCCAGTAGTATAGATGCCCCTGGACTAGCGGGTAGCTCCTACAATGAGCAGTTCTTC CASSIDAPGLAGSSYNEQFF
TRBD2 TRBJ2-5 NA TRBV5-8 TGTGCCAGCAGCCCCGGGACTAGCGGAGAGACCCAGTACTTC CASSPGTSGETQYF
NA TRBJ2-5 once TRBV20-1 TGCAGTGCTAGTGGAGGCCCCAGAGAAGAGACCCAGTACTTC CSASGGPREETQYF
TRBD1 TRBJ2-3 NA TRBV29-1 TGCAGCGTTGGCGGACAGGGAAGCACAGATACGCAGTATTTT CSVGGQGSTDTQYF
TRBD2 TRBJ2-1 NA TRBV9 TGTGCCAGCAGCGTAGGGGGAGGGGAAAGGACAAAACCCTACAATGAGCAGTTCTTC CASSVGGGERTKPYNEQFF
NA TRBJ2-2 NA TRBV7-9 TGTGCCAGCAGCTCGGGTACCGGGGAGCTGTTTTTT CASSSGTGELFF
NA TRBJ2-1 NA TRBV4-1 TGCGCCAGCAGCCAAGTAGGAGGGGGGGACAATGAGCAGTTCTTC CASSQVGGGDNEQFF
NA TRBJ1-6 NA TRBV18 TGTGCCAGCTCAACGAAACAGGGACTAGAGAATTCACCCCTCCACTTT CASSTKQGLENSPLHF
TRBD1 TRBJ1-1 NA TRBV12-3/TRBV12-4 TGTGCCAGCAGTACTTTACAGGGGACAGGTTTTTTT CASSTLQGTGFF
NA TRBJ2-1 NA TRBV30 TGTGCCTGGAGTAGGCGGAGCTCCTACAATGAGCAGTTCTTC CAWSRRSSYNEQFF
NA TRBJ1-1 NA TRBV3-1/TRBV3-2 TGTGCCAGCAGCCTTGGGGGGTTGGGCGCTGAAGCTTTCTTT CASSLGGLGAEAFF
TRBD1 TRBJ1-1 NA TRBV5-1 TGCGCCAGCAGCAGACAGGGGGAGAACACTGAAGCTTTCTTT CASSRQGENTEAFF
TRBD2 TRBJ2-1 once TRBV7-6 TGTGCCAGCAGCCCCTGGACTAGCGGGGGGGCGGATAATGAGCAGTTCTTC CASSPWTSGGADNEQFF
TRBD1 TRBJ1-5 NA TRBV19 TGTGCCAGTAGCACCGACAGGGCTTGGCAGCCCCAGCATTTT CASSTDRAWQPQHF
TRBD2 TRBJ2-3 NA TRBV4-3 TGCGCCAGCAGCCAAGATGTCCCACTCCTAGCGGGAGGGGTAGATACGCAGTATTTT CASSQDVPLLAGGVDTQYF
TRBD2 TRBJ2-7 few TRBV4-1 TGCGCCAGCAGCCAGCATCAGCTAGCGGGACGACCTGGGCAGTACTTC CASSQHQLAGRPGQYF
NA TRBJ1-5 NA TRBV7-2 TGTGCCAGCAGCCGCCGCGGGGGGGCCGGCAATCAGCCCCAGCATTTT CASSRRGGAGNQPQHF
NA TRBJ2-1 NA TRBV5-5 TGTGCCAGCAGCTTGGCCGGGGACTCCTACAATGAGCAGTTCTTC CASSLAGDSYNEQFF
TRBD1 TRBJ1-1 once TRBV6-6 TGTGCCAGCAGCCGTAGACAGGGGGAGGAAGCTTTCTTT CASSRRQGEEAFF
NA TRBJ1-3 NA TRBV7-6 TGTGCCAGACCCTCCGGGGTCGTTAGTGGAAACACCATATATTTT CARPSGVVSGNTIYF